This TCR beta chain was sequenced for a study of blood T cell repertoires in COVID-19. The germline V gene encodes CDR1 SGDLS and CDR2 YYNGEE. The CDR3 extends over 16 amino acids. V shed 0 bases and J 5 bases; nucleotides not matched to a gene: 9. Authors' data handling: Amplification with reference gene primers provided the estimates of nucleated cell counts. Assay: immunoSEQ multiplex PCR; the TCRdb copy retains only in-frame clones and omits some. The DNA gave D and trimming, while V, J and clone size come from that table. This table holds fewer than 150,000 clones, less than 75% found once. The source of this sequence is a human donor with acute or convalescent COVID-19. The donor label of this sample is uncertain. Source material: peripheral blood. J is TRBJ2-3 and V is TRBV9; 7 bases line up with TRBD1. The CDR3: CASSVALGTVGDTQYF. The CDR3 coding sequence is TGTGCCAGCAGCGTAGCCCTCGGGACAGTTGGAGATACGCAGTATTTT. The full variable domain, rest sourced from reference TRBV9 and TRBJ2-3, is DSGVTQTPKHLITATGQRVTLRCSPRSGDLSVYWYQQSLDQGLQFLIQYYNGEERAKGNILERFSAQQFPDLHSELNLSSLELGDSALYFCASSVALGTVGDTQYFGPGTRLTVL.